The 30 T cell receptor beta chains below all came from one sample that was sequenced in a study of PD-1 blockade in mismatch repair-deficient tumors. Clones were read by immunoSEQ multiplex PCR, and TCRdb kept only the in-frame ones, dropping some. The table includes tens of thousands of clones, over 75% detected once. Sample: peripheral blood, taken 12 weeks after starting pembrolizumab. These receptors came from an adult with mismatch repair-deficient cancer.

The chain combines TRBV6-6 with TRBJ1-5, with TRBD1 identical over 7 bases. V was pared by 5 bases and J by 4 bases, with 5 bases of the junction left unmatched. The V gene's germline CDR1 is MNHNY and CDR2 SVGAGI (reference sequence). The CDR3 is 14 residues long. CDR3 residues: CASSGQVGNQPQHF. CDR3 nucleotide sequence: TGTGCCAGCAGTGGACAGGTTGGAAATCAGCCCCAGCATTTT.

This chain joins TRBV7-8 and TRBJ2-7; no definite D call. V was trimmed by 0 bases and J by 5 bases, leaving 11 bases between them. Germline values: CDR1 SGHVS, CDR2 FQNEAQ. This CDR3 has 14 amino acids. CDR3 protein: CASSLAGRSNEQYF. CDR3 nucleotides: TGTGCCAGCAGCTTAGCCGGTAGGAGCAACGAGCAGTACTTC.

This clone was counted only a few times. The rearrangement links TRBV5-1 to TRBJ1-5; D is ambiguous. The CDR3 has 15 amino acids. Germline V gene data show CDR1 as SGHRS and CDR2 as YFSETQ. Trimming took off 0 bases at V and 1 base at J, with 8 bases between the two ends. The CDR3 protein is CASSLDGRSNQPQHF. CDR3 coding DNA: TGCGCCAGCAGCTTGGATGGCAGGAGCAATCAGCCCCAGCATTTT.

The chain carries TRBV11-1 and TRBJ1-1, with 7 bases lining up with TRBD1. V gave up 8 bases and J gave up 1 base; unmatched junction bases: 1. Germline CDR1 SGHAT, CDR2 FQDESV (reference sequence). This CDR3 contains 12 residues. CDR3 sequence reads: CASRQGNTEAFF. The CDR3 coding sequence is TGTGCCAGCCGACAGGGGAACACTGAAGCTTTCTTT.

The rearrangement links TRBV19 to TRBJ2-7, with TRBD2 matching 9 bases. The V gene's germline CDR1 is LNHDA and CDR2 SQIVND (reference sequence). The CDR3 is made up of 15 amino acids. The junction had 5 bases not matched to a gene; V was cut back by 3 bases and J by 2 bases. In DNA form, the CDR3 reads TGTGCCAGTAGTATTCGGCTAGCGGGAACCTACGAGCAGTACTTC. It encodes CASSIRLAGTYEQYF.

V gene TRBV27 combines with J gene TRBJ2-2, with 7 positions matching TRBD1. V lost 5 bases and J lost 0; bases outside the gene matches: 6. The germline gives CDR1 MNHEY, CDR2 SMNVEV (reference sequence). This CDR3 is 16 amino acids long. The CDR3 sequence is CASSIGQAPNTGELFF. DNA for the CDR3: TGTGCCAGCAGTATCGGACAGGCCCCGAACACCGGGGAGCTGTTTTTT.

The DNA for the CDR3 is TGCGCCAGCAGCCAAGGGGCGGTCGGCTCCTACGAGCAGTACTTC. It codes for CASSQGAVGSYEQYF. The V call is TRBV4-1, the J call TRBJ2-7, with D unresolved. The CDR3 spans 15 residues. The ends were cut back, 1 base at V and 0 bases at J, with 10 bases in the middle. Germline CDR1 is MGHRA and CDR2 is YSYEKL.

About this clone itself: The same CDR3 also results from other DNA sequences found in this sample. The rearrangement links TRBV18 to TRBJ2-7; 7 bases align to TRBD2. The CDR3 runs 14 residues. After removal of 2 bases from V and 1 base from J, the junction contained 2 bases not matched to a gene. Germline-derived CDR1 and CDR2 are KGHSH and LQKENI. The CDR3 bases are TGTGCCAGCTCACCAGGGGGGGGATCCTACGAGCAGTACTTC. It codes for CASSPGGGSYEQYF.

In its sample, this clone was seen a few times. The chain links TRBV4-1 to TRBJ2-3, with 9 bases matching TRBD2. There are 20 residues in the CDR3. Germline V lookup: CDR1 MGHRA, CDR2 YSYEKL. The J segment lost 2 bases and the V segment lost 4 bases, leaving 19 bases of the junction unmatched. The CDR3 here is CASSPSSLVSAGGDTDTQYF. The DNA of the CDR3 is TGCGCCAGCAGCCCATCCTCTTTGGTTTCGGCGGGAGGGGACACAGATACGCAGTATTTT.

V gene TRBV9 combines with J gene TRBJ1-1; D is possibly TRBD1 (5 bases). Trimming pared 0 bases from V and 8 bases from J, leaving 8 bases between. CDR1 SGDLS and CDR2 YYNGEE come from the germline V gene. This CDR3 contains 12 residues. CDR3 region: CASSVGAGEAFF. The CDR3 bases are TGTGCCAGCAGCGTAGGGGCAGGGGAAGCTTTCTTT.

V usage is TRBV6-5 and J usage is TRBJ1-2; D gene unclear. V was trimmed by 8 bases and J by 8 bases, leaving 21 bases between them. Germline values: CDR1 MNHEY, CDR2 SVGAGI. This CDR3 contains 14 residues. The CDR3 nucleotides read TGTGCCAGCCCGCTCCCCGAGGCCAGCGGCGGCTACACCTTC. Translated: CASPLPEASGGYTF.

The rearrangement uses TRBV18 and TRBJ2-1, with D possibly TRBD2 on 6 matching bases. V shed 3 bases and J shed 0 bases, with 18 bases lying between them. CDR1 is KGHSH, CDR2 LQKENI, per germline. This CDR3 spans 18 amino acids. CDR3: CASSPILSGSRSYNEQFF. The CDR3 DNA reads TGTGCCAGCTCACCTATCCTTAGCGGTTCCCGCTCCTACAATGAGCAGTTCTTC.

The J gene is TRBJ2-5, the V gene TRBV13; 9 bases are shared with TRBD2. V lost 6 bases, J lost 4 bases, and 9 bases stayed unmatched. The CDR3 consists of 15 residues. Germline values: CDR1 PRHDT, CDR2 FYEKMQ (reference sequence). The CDR3 region has the DNA TGTGCCAGCAGTCCTCTAGCGGGGCGAGGAGAGACCCAGTACTTC. Amino acids: CASSPLAGRGETQYF.

J is TRBJ2-3 and V is TRBV6-1, with 9 positions matching TRBD2. Trimming removed 2 bases from V and 2 bases from J; junction bases left unmatched: 8. Germline assignment: CDR1 MNHNS and CDR2 SASEGT. The CDR3 is 17 residues long. Written as DNA, the CDR3 is TGTGCCAGCAGTGAAAGAGGAGCGGGGGGATTCACAGATACGCAGTATTTT. Translating it yields CASSERGAGGFTDTQYF.

This clone was found a few times. The rearrangement uses TRBV4-1 and TRBJ1-5, with 8 bases identical to TRBD1. Germline CDR1 is MGHRA and CDR2 is YSYEKL. With V trimmed by 4 bases and J by 6 bases, 8 bases remained unmatched. The CDR3 totals 15 residues. CDR3 region: CASSLGQGETQPQHF. The CDR3 coding sequence is TGCGCCAGCAGCCTTGGACAGGGAGAGACTCAGCCCCAGCATTTT.

In DNA, the CDR3 is TGTGCCAGCAGTTCCCGGACTAGCGGGGGTAATGAGCAGTTCTTC. Protein product: CASSSRTSGGNEQFF. The chain couples TRBV27 to TRBJ2-1; 13 bases are shared with TRBD2. The V and J ends lost 4 bases and 7 bases, in that order; junction bases with no gene match: 4. The CDR3 totals 15 residues. Germline values: CDR1 MNHEY, CDR2 SMNVEV (reference sequence).

V usage is TRBV6-4 and J usage is TRBJ2-1, with D unresolved. This CDR3 has 13 residues. Germline-derived CDR1 and CDR2 are MRHNA and SNTAGT. V lost 3 bases, J lost 9 bases, and 12 bases lay in between. The CDR3 reads CASSESRFGEQFF. The CDR3 DNA reads as TGTGCCAGCAGTGAATCCCGTTTTGGTGAGCAGTTCTTC.

This clone appeared a single time. The V call is TRBV11-3, the J call TRBJ2-3; D unclear. The CDR3 has 14 amino acids. With 5 bases removed from V and 1 base from J, the gap between germline ends came to 10 bases. Germline CDR1 SGHNT, CDR2 YENEEA. The CDR3 DNA reads as TGTGCCAGCAGCACACCTGGAGGCACAGATACGCAGTATTTT. Its protein is CASSTPGGTDTQYF.

The chain recombines TRBV27 with TRBJ2-7, with 7 bases that match TRBD1. V was pared by 6 bases and J by 3 bases, with 8 bases of the junction left unmatched. Germline V CDR1 and CDR2: MNHEY, SMNVEV (reference sequence). CDR3 length: 14 residues. The CDR3 loop reads CASSRPGQFYEQYF. The CDR3 DNA reads as TGTGCCAGCAGCAGGCCGGGACAGTTCTACGAGCAGTACTTC.

V usage is TRBV7-8 and J usage is TRBJ2-7, with D maybe TRBD1 (6 bases). Trimming pared 1 base from V and 3 bases from J, leaving 13 bases between. The germline V gene encodes CDR1 SGHVS and CDR2 FQNEAQ. This CDR3 contains 15 residues. The CDR3 bases are TGTGCCAGCAGCTTAGGAGTGACAGGACTCTACGAGCAGTACTTC. It encodes CASSLGVTGLYEQYF. The variable domain in full, with the rest retrieved from reference TRBV7-8 and TRBJ2-7, is GAGVSQSPRYKVAKRGQDVALRCDPISGHVSLFWYQQALGQGPEFLTYFQNEAQLDKSGLPSDRFFAERPEGSVSTLKIQRTQQEDSAVYLCASSLGVTGLYEQYFGPGTRLTVT.

The genes are TRBV2 and TRBJ2-3; tentative D call: TRBD2 (5 bases). V was pared by 4 bases and J by 4 bases, with 15 bases between. This CDR3 spans 15 amino acids. From germline, CDR1 is SNHLY and CDR2 FYNNEI. This CDR3 reads CASSGAATHADTQYF. CDR3 DNA: TGTGCCAGCAGTGGAGCGGCCACGCACGCAGATACGCAGTATTTT.

This chain connects TRBV5-4 to TRBJ2-5; 7 bases are a match to TRBD2. The CDR3 is 14 amino acids. CDR1 SGHNT and CDR2 YYREEE come from the germline V gene (reference sequence). Unmatched junction bases numbered 9, after V lost 4 bases and J lost 6 bases. The CDR3 loop is CASSIHGGRQTQYF. The CDR3 region has the DNA TGTGCCAGCAGCATTCACGGCGGGAGACAGACCCAGTACTTC.

The chain has TRBV7-3 and TRBJ2-1, with TRBD2 matching 7 bases. The V gene end was trimmed by 9 bases and the J gene end by 9 bases; junction bases not matched to a gene: 8. The CDR3 contains 12 residues. CDR1 SGHTA and CDR2 FQGTGA come from the germline V gene. The CDR3 nucleotides read TGTGCCAGTTCAGGCGGGAGAATTGAGCAGTTCTTC. Translation: CASSGGRIEQFF.

V usage is TRBV9 and J usage is TRBJ2-5; possibly TRBD1 or TRBD2 for D (5 bases each). V was trimmed by 0 bases and J by 4 bases, leaving 13 bases between them. CDR1 is SGDLS, CDR2 YYNGEE, per germline. There are 15 residues in the CDR3. In nucleotides, the CDR3 is TGTGCCAGCAGCGTAGGGGGGAGTAGAGGAGAGACCCAGTACTTC. Its protein product is CASSVGGSRGETQYF.

DNA of the CDR3: TGTGCCAGCAGACCTGGACAGGGGATCGAGACCCAGTACTTC. This gives the protein CASRPGQGIETQYF. The chain couples TRBV6-1 to TRBJ2-5; 9 bases are shared with TRBD1. CDR1 is MNHNS and CDR2 is SASEGT in the germline V gene. The CDR3 has 14 residues. The V and J ends lost 6 bases and 5 bases, in that order; junction bases with no gene match: 7.

The rearrangement joins TRBV19 to TRBJ2-5, with 8 positions matching TRBD2. This CDR3 region has 15 residues. With 5 bases clipped from V and 5 bases from J, the junction kept 10 bases outside the gene matches. CDR1 is LNHDA, CDR2 SQIVND, per germline (reference sequence). CDR3 in amino acids: CASSPSSSGLETQYF. The CDR3 nucleotides are TGTGCCAGTAGTCCGAGTTCTAGCGGGCTGGAGACCCAGTACTTC.

The chain recombines TRBV11-3 with TRBJ2-5; D is uncertain. Germline lookup yields CDR1 SGHNT and CDR2 YENEEA. V shed 2 bases and J shed 5 bases, with 9 bases lying between them. This CDR3 contains 13 residues. In DNA form, the CDR3 reads TGTGCCAGCAGCTTAAACGGCCGCGAGACCCAGTACTTC. Translating gives CASSLNGRETQYF.

V gene TRBV21-1 combines with J gene TRBJ2-1; the table's D call of TRBD2 was not tested on the DNA. TRBV21-1 is tagged as a pseudogene. The CDR3 is 16 amino acids. CDR3 nucleotide sequence: TGTGCCAGCAGCAAAGGTGGTGTACAAGCGGACAATGAGCAGTTCTTC. It encodes CASSKGGVQADNEQFF.

The chain joins TRBV27 to TRBJ2-4, with D perhaps matching TRBD2 (5 bases). Trimming left V 6 bases short and J 6 bases short, with 21 bases between. This CDR3 has 16 amino acids. CDR1 and CDR2 (germline): MNHEY, SMNVEV (reference sequence). The chain's CDR3 is CASSSAPGTSPNIQYF. DNA for the CDR3: TGTGCCAGCAGCTCCGCCCCGGGAACCTCCCCAAACATTCAGTACTTC.

The chain joins TRBV6-5 to TRBJ1-2, with unresolved D. Deletions cut 5 bases from V and 7 bases from J, with 14 bases between. There are 13 residues in the CDR3. Germline V gene sequence: CDR1 MNHEY, CDR2 SVGAGI. The CDR3 bases are TGTGCCAGCAGTGAGGACGGGTGGGGTGGCTACACCTTC. As protein: CASSEDGWGGYTF.